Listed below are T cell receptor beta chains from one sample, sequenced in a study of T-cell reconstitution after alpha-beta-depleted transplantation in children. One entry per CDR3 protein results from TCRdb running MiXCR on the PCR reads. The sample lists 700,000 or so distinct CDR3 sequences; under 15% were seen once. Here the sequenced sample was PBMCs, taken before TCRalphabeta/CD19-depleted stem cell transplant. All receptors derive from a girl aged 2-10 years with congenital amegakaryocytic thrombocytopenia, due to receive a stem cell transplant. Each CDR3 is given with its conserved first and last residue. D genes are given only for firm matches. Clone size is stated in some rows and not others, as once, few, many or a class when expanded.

CDR3nt: TGCGCCAGCAGCCAAGATGGACCAGCATGGAGCACCGGGGAGCTGTTTTTT
CDR3aa: CASSQDGPAWSTGELFF
abundance: few
j_gene: TRBJ2-2
v_gene: TRBV4-1
d_gene: .

CDR3nt: TGCGCCAGCAGCCTACTGACTAGCGGGAGGCGTGATACGCAGTATTTT
CDR3aa: CASSLLTSGRRDTQYF
abundance: .
j_gene: TRBJ2-3
v_gene: TRBV4-1
d_gene: TRBD2

CDR3nt: TGTGCCAGCAGTTCCAGGACTAGCGGGTTTCCCGCAACCTACGAGCAGTACTTC
CDR3aa: CASSSRTSGFPATYEQYF
abundance: .
j_gene: TRBJ2-7
v_gene: TRBV7-8
d_gene: TRBD2

CDR3nt: TGTGCCAGCAGCCGCTACGACACCGGGGAGCTGTTTTTT
CDR3aa: CASSRYDTGELFF
abundance: .
j_gene: TRBJ2-2
v_gene: TRBV5-5
d_gene: .

CDR3nt: TGTGCCAGCAGTCTTTCTCCCGGGACAGAGGCCTACGAGCAGTACTTC
CDR3aa: CASSLSPGTEAYEQYF
abundance: .
j_gene: TRBJ2-7
v_gene: TRBV6-1
d_gene: TRBD1

CDR3nt: TGCAGCGGAGAAGTAGGGTCGGCTCCCTACGAGCAGTACTTC
CDR3aa: CSGEVGSAPYEQYF
abundance: few
j_gene: TRBJ2-7
v_gene: TRBV20-1
d_gene: .

CDR3nt: TGTGCCAGCAGCCGACTAGCGGGACACAATGAGCAGTTCTTC
CDR3aa: CASSRLAGHNEQFF
abundance: many
j_gene: TRBJ2-1
v_gene: TRBV12-3/TRBV12-4
d_gene: TRBD2

CDR3nt: TGTGCCAGCAGCCATGGTTCGGACCCAAAACCCCAGCATTTT
CDR3aa: CASSHGSDPKPQHF
abundance: many
j_gene: TRBJ1-5
v_gene: TRBV5-6
d_gene: .

CDR3nt: TGTGCCAGCACCCATGGACAGGGCCCCTACAATGAGCAGTTCTTC
CDR3aa: CASTHGQGPYNEQFF
abundance: few
j_gene: TRBJ2-1
v_gene: TRBV7-9
d_gene: TRBD1

CDR3nt: TGTGCCAGTAGTCTCATCAGGGGAGGGAAAGGCAATCAGCCCCAGCATTTT
CDR3aa: CASSLIRGGKGNQPQHF
abundance: few
j_gene: TRBJ1-5
v_gene: TRBV19
d_gene: .

CDR3nt: TGTGCCAGCAGCCGGGACAGGGGTTTCGAGCAGTACTTC
CDR3aa: CASSRDRGFEQYF
abundance: few
j_gene: TRBJ2-7
v_gene: TRBV3-1
d_gene: TRBD1

CDR3nt: TGTGCCAGCTCACCACCCGCCCTGGTTGGAAACACCATATATTTT
CDR3aa: CASSPPALVGNTIYF
abundance: .
j_gene: TRBJ1-3
v_gene: TRBV18
d_gene: .

CDR3nt: TGTGCCAGCAGTTTCGGACTAGCGGGACGAACCCTCGGGTCAGATACGCAGTATTTT
CDR3aa: CASSFGLAGRTLGSDTQYF
abundance: many
j_gene: TRBJ2-3
v_gene: TRBV27
d_gene: TRBD2

CDR3nt: TGCGCCAGCAGCTTGGGGGGCGGACAGGCTGCAGCAACTAATGAAAAACTGTTTTTT
CDR3aa: CASSLGGGQAAATNEKLFF
abundance: few
j_gene: TRBJ1-4
v_gene: TRBV5-1
d_gene: TRBD1

CDR3nt: TGCGCCAGCAGCTTGGTAGTCAGGGAAGCCGGGGAGCTGTTTTTT
CDR3aa: CASSLVVREAGELFF
abundance: .
j_gene: TRBJ2-2
v_gene: TRBV5-1
d_gene: .

CDR3nt: TGTGCCAGCAGCTACGATACAGGGACGAACACTGAAGCTTTCTTT
CDR3aa: CASSYDTGTNTEAFF
abundance: many
j_gene: TRBJ1-1
v_gene: TRBV6-5
d_gene: .

CDR3nt: TGTGCCAGCAGCCCTACCGGTGCGGGGGACGAGCAGTACTTC
CDR3aa: CASSPTGAGDEQYF
abundance: .
j_gene: TRBJ2-7
v_gene: TRBV3-1
d_gene: TRBD2

CDR3nt: TGTGCCAGCGCCCATCGAGATACGCAGTATTTT
CDR3aa: CASAHRDTQYF
abundance: few
j_gene: TRBJ2-3
v_gene: TRBV28
d_gene: .

CDR3nt: TGCGCCAGCAGAGCAGGGTTCGACGCAGAGACCCAGAACTTC
CDR3aa: CASRAGFDAETQNF
abundance: .
j_gene: TRBJ2-5
v_gene: TRBV5-1
d_gene: .

CDR3nt: TGTGCCTGGGCCCCGGGACACTGGGGTGGTGAAGCTTTCTTT
CDR3aa: CAWAPGHWGGEAFF
abundance: few
j_gene: TRBJ1-1
v_gene: TRBV30
d_gene: .